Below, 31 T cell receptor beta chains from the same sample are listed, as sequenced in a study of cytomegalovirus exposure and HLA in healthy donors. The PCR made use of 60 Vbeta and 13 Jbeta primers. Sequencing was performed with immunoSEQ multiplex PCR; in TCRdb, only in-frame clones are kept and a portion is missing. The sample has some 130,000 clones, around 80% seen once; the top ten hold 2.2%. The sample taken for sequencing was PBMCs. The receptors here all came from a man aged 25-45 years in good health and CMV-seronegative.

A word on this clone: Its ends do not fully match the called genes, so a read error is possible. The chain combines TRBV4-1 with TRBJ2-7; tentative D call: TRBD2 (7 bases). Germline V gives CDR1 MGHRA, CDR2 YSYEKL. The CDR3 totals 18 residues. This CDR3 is CASSQEQGVGGSSHEQYF. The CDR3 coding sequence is TGCGCCAGCAGCCAAGAACAGGGAGTCGGGGGGAGCTCCCACGAGCAGTACTTC.

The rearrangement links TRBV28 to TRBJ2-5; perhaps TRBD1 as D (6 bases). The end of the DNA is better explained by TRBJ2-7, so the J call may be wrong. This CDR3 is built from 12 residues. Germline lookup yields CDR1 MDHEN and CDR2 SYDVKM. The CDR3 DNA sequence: TGTGCCAGCAGTCCGGACAGCTACGAGCAGTACTTC. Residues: CASSPDSYEQYF.

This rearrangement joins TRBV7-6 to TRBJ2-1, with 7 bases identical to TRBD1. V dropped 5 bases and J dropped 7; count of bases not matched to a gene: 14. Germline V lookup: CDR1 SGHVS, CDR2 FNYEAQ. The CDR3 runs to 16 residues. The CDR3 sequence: CASSARQGRFDNEQFF. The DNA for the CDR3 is TGTGCCAGCAGCGCCCGACAGGGAAGGTTTGATAATGAGCAGTTCTTC.

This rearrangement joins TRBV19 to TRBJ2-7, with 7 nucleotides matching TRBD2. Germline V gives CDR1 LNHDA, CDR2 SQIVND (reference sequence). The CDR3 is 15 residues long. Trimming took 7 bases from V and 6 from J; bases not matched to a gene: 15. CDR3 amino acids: CASTLTTSLGSEQYF. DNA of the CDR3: TGTGCCAGTACCCTTACGACTAGCTTGGGGAGCGAGCAGTACTTC.

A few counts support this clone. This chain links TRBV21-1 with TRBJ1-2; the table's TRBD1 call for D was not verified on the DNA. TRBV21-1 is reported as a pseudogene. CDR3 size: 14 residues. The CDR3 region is CASRRDSGRGGYTF. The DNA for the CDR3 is TGTGCCAGCAGAAGGGACAGCGGCAGGGGTGGCTACACCTTC.

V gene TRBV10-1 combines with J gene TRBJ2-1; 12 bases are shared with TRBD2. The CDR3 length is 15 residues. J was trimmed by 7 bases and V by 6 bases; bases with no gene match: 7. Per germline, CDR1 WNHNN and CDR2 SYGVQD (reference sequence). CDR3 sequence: CASSELAGGRNEQFF. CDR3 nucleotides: TGCGCCAGCAGCGAACTAGCGGGAGGACGTAATGAGCAGTTCTTC.

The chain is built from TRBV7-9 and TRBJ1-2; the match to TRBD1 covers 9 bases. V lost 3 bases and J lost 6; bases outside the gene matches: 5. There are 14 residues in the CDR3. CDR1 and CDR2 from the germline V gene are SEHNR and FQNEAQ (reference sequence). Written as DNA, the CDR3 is TGTGCCAGCAGCTTGGGACAGGGACTGGATGGCTACACCTTC. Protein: CASSLGQGLDGYTF.

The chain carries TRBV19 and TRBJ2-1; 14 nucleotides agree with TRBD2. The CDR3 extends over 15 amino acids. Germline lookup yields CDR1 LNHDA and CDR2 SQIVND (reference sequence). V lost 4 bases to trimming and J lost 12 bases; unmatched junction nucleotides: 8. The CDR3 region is CASSSGTSGRGGQFF. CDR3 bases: TGTGCCAGTAGTAGCGGGACTAGCGGGAGAGGGGGGCAGTTCTTC.

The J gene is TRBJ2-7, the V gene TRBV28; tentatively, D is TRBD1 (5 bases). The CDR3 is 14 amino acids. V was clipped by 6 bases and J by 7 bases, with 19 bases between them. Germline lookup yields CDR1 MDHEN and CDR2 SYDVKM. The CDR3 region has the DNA TGTGCCAGCAGGCAGGTGGGGCCTAGGTGGGAGCAGTACTTC. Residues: CASRQVGPRWEQYF.

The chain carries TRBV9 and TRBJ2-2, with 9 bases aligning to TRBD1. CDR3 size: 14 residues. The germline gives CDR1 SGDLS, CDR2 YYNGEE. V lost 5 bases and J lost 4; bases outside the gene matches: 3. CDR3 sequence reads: CASRGTGPTGELFF. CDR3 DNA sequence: TGTGCCAGCAGGGGGACAGGGCCCACCGGGGAGCTGTTTTTT.

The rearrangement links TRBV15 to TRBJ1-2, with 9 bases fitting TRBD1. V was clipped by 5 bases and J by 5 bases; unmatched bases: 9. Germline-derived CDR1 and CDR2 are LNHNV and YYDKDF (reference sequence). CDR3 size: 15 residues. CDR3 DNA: TGTGCCACCAGCGGCCGGGACAGGGAAGGATATGGCTACACCTTC. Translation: CATSGRDREGYGYTF.

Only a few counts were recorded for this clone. The CDR3 spells CASASGSGNEQFF. DNA for the CDR3: TGTGCCAGCGCCAGCGGGTCCGGCAATGAGCAGTTCTTC. The rearrangement joins TRBV5-4 to TRBJ2-1; TRBD2 is a possible D gene (6 bases). The CDR3 runs to 13 residues. CDR1 SGHNT and CDR2 YYREEE come from the germline V gene (reference sequence). The V and J ends lost 7 bases and 6 bases respectively, with 14 bases between them.

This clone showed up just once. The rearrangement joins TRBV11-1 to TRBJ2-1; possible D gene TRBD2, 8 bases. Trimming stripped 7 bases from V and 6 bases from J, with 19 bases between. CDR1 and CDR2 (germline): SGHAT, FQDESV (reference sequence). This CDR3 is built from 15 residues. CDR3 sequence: CASTKAGEGANEQFF. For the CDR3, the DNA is TGTGCCAGCACCAAAGCGGGAGAGGGGGCCAATGAGCAGTTCTTC.

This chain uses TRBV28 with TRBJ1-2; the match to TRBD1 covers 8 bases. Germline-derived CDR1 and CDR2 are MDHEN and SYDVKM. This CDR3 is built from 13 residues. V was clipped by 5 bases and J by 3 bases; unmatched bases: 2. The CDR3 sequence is CASSPGGDYGYTF. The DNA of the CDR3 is TGTGCCAGCAGTCCAGGGGGCGACTATGGCTACACCTTC.

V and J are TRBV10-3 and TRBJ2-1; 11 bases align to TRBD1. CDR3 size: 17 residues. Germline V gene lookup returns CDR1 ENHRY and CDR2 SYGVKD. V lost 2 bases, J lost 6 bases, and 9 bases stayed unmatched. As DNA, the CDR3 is TGTGCCATCAGTGAGGCCTATTCCGGGACAGGGGGCAATGAGCAGTTCTTC. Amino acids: CAISEAYSGTGGNEQFF.

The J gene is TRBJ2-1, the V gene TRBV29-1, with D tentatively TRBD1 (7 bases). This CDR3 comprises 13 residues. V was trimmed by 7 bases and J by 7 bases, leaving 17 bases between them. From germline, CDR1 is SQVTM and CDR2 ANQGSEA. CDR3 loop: CSAAGQLDNEQFF. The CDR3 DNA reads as TGCAGCGCCGCGGGACAGTTAGATAATGAGCAGTTCTTC.

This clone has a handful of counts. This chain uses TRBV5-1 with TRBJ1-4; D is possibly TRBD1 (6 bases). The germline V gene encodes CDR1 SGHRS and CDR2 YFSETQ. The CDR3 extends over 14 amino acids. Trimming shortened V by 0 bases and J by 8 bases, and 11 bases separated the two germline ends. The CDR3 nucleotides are TGCGCCAGCAGCTTGGAACAGGGCGGCGAAAAACTGTTTTTT. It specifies CASSLEQGGEKLFF.

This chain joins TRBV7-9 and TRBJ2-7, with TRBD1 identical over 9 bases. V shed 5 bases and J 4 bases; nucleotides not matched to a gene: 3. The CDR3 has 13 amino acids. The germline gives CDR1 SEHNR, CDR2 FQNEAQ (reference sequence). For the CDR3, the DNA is TGTGCCAGCAGCCGGGACAGGGATTACGAGCAGTACTTC. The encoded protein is CASSRDRDYEQYF.

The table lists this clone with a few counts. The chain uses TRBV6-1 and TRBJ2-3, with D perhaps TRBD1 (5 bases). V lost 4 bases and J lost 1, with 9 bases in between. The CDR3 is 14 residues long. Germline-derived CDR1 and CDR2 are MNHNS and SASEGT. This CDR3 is CASSVPQGTDTQYF. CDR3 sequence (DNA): TGTGCCAGCAGTGTCCCACAGGGCACAGATACGCAGTATTTT.

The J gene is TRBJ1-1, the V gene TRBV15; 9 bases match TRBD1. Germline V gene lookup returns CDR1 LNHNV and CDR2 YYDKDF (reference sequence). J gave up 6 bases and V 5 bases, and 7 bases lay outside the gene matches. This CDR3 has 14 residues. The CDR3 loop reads CATSGRGQGSEAFF. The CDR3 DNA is TGTGCCACCAGCGGGCGTGGACAGGGGTCTGAAGCTTTCTTT.

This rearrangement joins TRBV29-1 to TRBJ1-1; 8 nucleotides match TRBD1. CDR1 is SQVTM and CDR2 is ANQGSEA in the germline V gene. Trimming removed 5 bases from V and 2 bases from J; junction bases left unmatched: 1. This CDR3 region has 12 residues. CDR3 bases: TGCAGCGTTCAGGGGGCTAACACTGAAGCTTTCTTT. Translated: CSVQGANTEAFF.

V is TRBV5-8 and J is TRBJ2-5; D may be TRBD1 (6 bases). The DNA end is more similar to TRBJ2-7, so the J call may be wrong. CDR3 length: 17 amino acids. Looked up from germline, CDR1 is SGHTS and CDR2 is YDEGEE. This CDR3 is CASSLSLRQGLTYEQYF. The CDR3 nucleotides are TGTGCCAGCAGCTTATCCTTAAGGCAGGGGCTCACCTACGAGCAGTACTTC.

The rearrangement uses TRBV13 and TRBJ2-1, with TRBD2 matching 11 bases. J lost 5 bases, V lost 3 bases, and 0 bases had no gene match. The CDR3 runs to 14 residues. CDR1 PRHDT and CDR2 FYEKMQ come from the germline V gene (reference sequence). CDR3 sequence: CASSFSGRDNEQFF. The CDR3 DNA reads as TGTGCCAGCAGCTTTAGCGGGAGGGACAATGAGCAGTTCTTC.

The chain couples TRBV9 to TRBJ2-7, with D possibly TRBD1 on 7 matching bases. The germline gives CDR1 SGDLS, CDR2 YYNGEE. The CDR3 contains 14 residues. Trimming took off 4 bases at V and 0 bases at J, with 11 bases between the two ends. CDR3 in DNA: TGTGCCAGCAGCCAGGAGGGGGCCTCCTACGAGCAGTACTTC. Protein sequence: CASSQEGASYEQYF. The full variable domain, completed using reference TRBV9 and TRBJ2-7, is DSGVTQTPKHLITATGQRVTLRCSPRSGDLSVYWYQQSLDQGLQFLIQYYNGEERAKGNILERFSAQQFPDLHSELNLSSLELGDSALYFCASSQEGASYEQYFGPGTRLTVT.

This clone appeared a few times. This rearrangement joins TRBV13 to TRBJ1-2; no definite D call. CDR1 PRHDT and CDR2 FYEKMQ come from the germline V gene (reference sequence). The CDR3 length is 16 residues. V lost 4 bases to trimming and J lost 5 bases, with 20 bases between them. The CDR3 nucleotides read TGTGCCAGCAGCTCAGCAATCGACCAGTTGAGGTATGGCTACACCTTC. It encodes CASSSAIDQLRYGYTF.

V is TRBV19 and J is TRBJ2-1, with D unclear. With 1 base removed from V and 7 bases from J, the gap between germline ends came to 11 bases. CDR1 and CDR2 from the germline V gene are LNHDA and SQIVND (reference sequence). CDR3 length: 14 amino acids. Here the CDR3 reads CASSIGPGMNEQFF. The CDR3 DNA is TGTGCCAGTAGTATAGGACCGGGTATGAATGAGCAGTTCTTC.

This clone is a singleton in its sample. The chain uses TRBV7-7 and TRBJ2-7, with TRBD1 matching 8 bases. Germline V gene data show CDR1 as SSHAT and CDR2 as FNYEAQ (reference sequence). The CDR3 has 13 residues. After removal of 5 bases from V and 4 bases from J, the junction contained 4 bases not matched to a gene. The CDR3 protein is CASSPDRGYEQYF. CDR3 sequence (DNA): TGTGCCAGCAGCCCCGACAGGGGATACGAGCAGTACTTC.

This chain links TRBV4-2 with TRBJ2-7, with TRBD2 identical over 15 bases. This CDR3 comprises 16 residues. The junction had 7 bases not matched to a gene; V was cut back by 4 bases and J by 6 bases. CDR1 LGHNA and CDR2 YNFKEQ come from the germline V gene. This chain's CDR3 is CASSRDRTSGRVEQYF. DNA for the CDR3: TGTGCCAGCAGCCGAGATCGGACTAGCGGGAGGGTCGAGCAGTACTTC.

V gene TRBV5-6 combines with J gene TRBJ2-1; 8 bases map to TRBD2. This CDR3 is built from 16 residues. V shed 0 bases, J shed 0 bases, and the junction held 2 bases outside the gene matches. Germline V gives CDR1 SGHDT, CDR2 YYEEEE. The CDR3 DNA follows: TGTGCCAGCAGCTTGGAACTAGCGGTCTCCTACAATGAGCAGTTCTTC. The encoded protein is CASSLELAVSYNEQFF.

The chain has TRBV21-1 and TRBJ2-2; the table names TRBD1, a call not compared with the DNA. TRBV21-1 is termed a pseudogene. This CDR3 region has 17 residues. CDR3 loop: CASSTFNGTENTGELFF. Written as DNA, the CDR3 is TGTGCCAGCAGCACCTTTAACGGGACAGAGAACACCGGGGAGCTGTTTTTT.

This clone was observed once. CDR3 sequence: CASSQGRGLEQYF. CDR3 nucleotides: TGCGCCAGCAGCCAAGGTCGGGGTCTGGAGCAGTACTTC. J is TRBJ2-7 and V is TRBV4-3, with D tentatively TRBD2 (5 bases). The V end lost 1 base, the J end lost 7 bases, and 11 bases lay between the germline ends. The CDR3 is made up of 13 amino acids. From germline, CDR1 is LGHNA and CDR2 YSLEER.